The clone carrying this T cell receptor beta chain was found a few times. Its antigen is unidentified. The CDR3 runs to 15 residues. Germline V lookup: CDR1 LGHNA, CDR2 YNFKEQ. With 0 bases removed from V and 8 bases from J, the gap between germline ends came to 14 bases. The data stem from a study of CD8 T cells in ankylosing spondylitis. Quantitative 5'-RACE was performed with molecular barcodes, and it yielded the TCR beta libraries. TCRdb re-derived calls from the 5' RACE reads in MiXCR, one entry per CDR3 protein. The sample records a few hundred thousand distinct CDR3 sequences, roughly 15% being singletons. Study-wide points: From matched ankylosing spondylitis synovial fluid, disease-linked clones were reportedly recovered at significantly enriched levels. CD8+ cells made up the disease-linked clones, which were relatively rare in peripheral blood. Prior work had noted some motif variants in reactive arthritis blood and synovial fluid. Several highly homologous variants made up a TCR beta motif, and this motif appeared characteristic of ankylosing spondylitis blood.

What was sequenced was blood, either unsorted or a sorted T cell fraction (not recorded which). The chain has TRBV4-2 and TRBJ2-1; the D gene is possibly TRBD1 (5 bases). This sequence was found in a male donor with ankylosing spondylitis. CDR3 DNA: TGTGCCAGCAGCCAAGATAGGGGTCAGAGCCATGAGCAGTTCTTC. Its translation is CASSQDRGQSHEQFF.